This record covers a single TCR beta chain. This clonotype appeared a few times. Which antigen it targets is not known. No qualities accompany the bases; no much larger clone lies one base away. Library creation used 5' RACE. TCRdb shows the sequencer as Illumina HiSeq 2000. A universal primer binding site was introduced by template switching, and a unique molecular identifier was present in the final cDNA, enabling accurate counting of TCR cDNA molecules. First-strand cDNA for TCR alpha and beta chains was synthesized from specific primers in the conserved constant-segment region. To control for contamination, every cDNA library carried two barcodes: a SMART-Mk sample barcode plus Illumina barcodes. TruSeq adapter sequences, together with Illumina sample barcodes, were added in two successive PCR steps. The TCR alpha and beta cDNA libraries were sequenced on the Illumina HiSeq platform using custom primers. Under the source paper's analysis protocol: MiGEC was used to process raw reads and extract unique molecular identifiers, and MiXCR was used to find CDR3 positions. For each individual, recombination models were inferred using an EM algorithm with the repgenHMM and IGoR tools. The analysis of shared clonotypes was done with the tcR package in R, with sharing normalized by the product of cloneset sizes. Out-of-frame nonproductive sequences were analyzed to study raw recombination free of thymic and clonal selection effects. TCRdb cleaned the public reads at Q25 with fastp, built clones with MiXCR and kept in-frame beta chains. For every CDR3 protein sequence, its rows merge into one entry that carries the most common genes and DNA. V and J calls and clone size were set by TCRdb, not the authors. Counted in this sample were 500,000 to 650,000 distinct CDR3 sequences; 7% to 7.5% of them appeared once. Of the sample, roughly 1.6% falls within the top ten clones.

Cut back by 6 bases and 0 bases, the V and J ends lie 13 bases apart. Based on the germline V gene (reference sequence), the CDR1 and CDR2 sequences are DFQATT and SNEGSKA. The CDR3 spans 14 residues, from the cysteine through the phenylalanine. Only the CDR3 portion is preserved as DNA: 42 bases, with reading frame beginning at the first base. The data belong to a study of identical twins (dated by TCRdb to the mid-2010s). Background for the entire study: To test whether fetal clonotypes persist, this study deep-sequenced TCR alpha and beta repertoires from monozygotic twins, from unrelated adults of various ages, and from cord blood. To rule out contamination, the twin experiments were replicated at different times with different library preparation protocols. Summary of the overall study and its limitations: In beta out-of-frame sequences, excess twin sharing was weaker, because having fewer shared sequences lowered the signal-to-noise ratio. In monozygotic twins, out-of-frame TCR alpha sharing was systematically underestimated by recombination models, although the models agreed with sharing between unrelated individuals. Invariant T cells such as MAIT and iNKT could partly confound zero-insertion analyses, although diverse VJ usage argued against such confounding for most clonotypes. Because the same donors could not be followed over many years, conclusions were based on cross-sectional statistical analysis. Fewer insertions were carried by abundant cord blood beta clonotypes, a similar but weaker trend appeared in young adult naive repertoires, and no such trend appeared in memory repertoires. Compared with coincidental sharing between unrelated individuals, out-of-frame TCR alpha sequences shared between twins showed an excess of sequences with low generation probability.

Every donor was a healthy Caucasian. Three pairs of female monozygotic twins, all aged roughly 18 to 30 years, were included in the twin cohort. Peripheral blood mononuclear cells were used as the source from which RNA for TCR libraries was isolated. This sample also belongs to another study, concerning yellow fever vaccine responses in identical twins. The second paper states: According to the authors, the vaccine-induced T cell response in identical twins seemed to be partly convergent and partly specific to each individual. In the study, vaccine-responding T cell clones were precisely tracked in identical twins.

The chain was built from TRBV20-1 and TRBJ2-3; the D segment is perhaps TRBD1 or TRBD2, each sharing 5 matched bases. The sequence derives from a woman aged 18-35 years in good health. The sample was PBMCs. The CDR3 reads as follows: CSAAPGPSTDTQYF. The DNA sequence is TGCAGTGCAGCCCCGGGACCTAGCACAGATACGCAGTATTTT.